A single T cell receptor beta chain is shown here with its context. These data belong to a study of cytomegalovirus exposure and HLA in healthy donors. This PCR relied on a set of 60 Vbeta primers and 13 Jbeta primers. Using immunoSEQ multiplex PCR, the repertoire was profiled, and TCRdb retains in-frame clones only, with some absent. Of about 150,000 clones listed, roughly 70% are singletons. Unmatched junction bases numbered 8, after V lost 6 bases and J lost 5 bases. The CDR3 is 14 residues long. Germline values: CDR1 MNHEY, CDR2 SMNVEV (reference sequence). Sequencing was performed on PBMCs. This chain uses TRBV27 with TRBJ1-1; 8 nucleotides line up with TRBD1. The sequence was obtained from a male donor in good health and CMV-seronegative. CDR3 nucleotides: TGTGCCAGCAGCCAGGGGGCGGTAAGGACTGAAGCTTTCTTT. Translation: CASSQGAVRTEAFF.